The TCR beta chain described here comes from a study of blood T cell repertoires in COVID-19. Study summary: Sample material is recorded as cDNA or gDNA derived from T cells, B-cell-depleted T cells, or PBMCs.

Using immunoSEQ multiplex PCR, the repertoire was profiled, and TCRdb retains in-frame clones only, with some absent. Of fewer than 300,000 clones in the sample, around 84% were seen once. Trimming removed 1 base from V and 1 base from J, with 10 bases in between. This CDR3 has 15 residues. Germline CDR1 reads LNHNV; CDR2 reads YYDKDF (reference sequence). This clone came up once. Specimen: PBMCs or T cells enriched from blood (not recorded which). The sequence came from a woman aged 45-65 years who had recovered from COVID-19. The chain joins TRBV15 to TRBJ1-1; D is unclear. Here the CDR3 DNA reads TGTGCCACCAGCAGAGCCGGTTTCCAGAACACTGAAGCTTTCTTT. It specifies CATSRAGFQNTEAFF.